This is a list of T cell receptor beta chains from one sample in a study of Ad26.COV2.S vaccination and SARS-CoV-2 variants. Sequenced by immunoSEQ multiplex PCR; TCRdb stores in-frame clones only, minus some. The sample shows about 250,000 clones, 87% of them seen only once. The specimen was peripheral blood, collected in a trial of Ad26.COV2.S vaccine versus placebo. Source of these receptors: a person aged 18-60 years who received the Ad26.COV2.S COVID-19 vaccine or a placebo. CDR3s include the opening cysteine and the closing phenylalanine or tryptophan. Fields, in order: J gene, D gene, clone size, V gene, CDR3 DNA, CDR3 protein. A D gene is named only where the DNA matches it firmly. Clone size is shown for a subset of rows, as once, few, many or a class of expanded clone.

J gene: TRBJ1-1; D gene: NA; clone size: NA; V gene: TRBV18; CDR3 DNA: TGTGCCAGCTCACCATTTCAGGGAGAATTCGCTGAAGCTTTCTTT; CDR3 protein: CASSPFQGEFAEAFF
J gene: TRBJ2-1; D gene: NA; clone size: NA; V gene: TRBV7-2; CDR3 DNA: TGTGCCAGCAGCCCCCGGGGACCGCAAAATGAGCAGTTCTTC; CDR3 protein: CASSPRGPQNEQFF
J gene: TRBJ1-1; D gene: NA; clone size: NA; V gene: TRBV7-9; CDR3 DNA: TGTGCCAGCAGCCACGAAGACACTGAAGCTTTCTTT; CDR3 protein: CASSHEDTEAFF
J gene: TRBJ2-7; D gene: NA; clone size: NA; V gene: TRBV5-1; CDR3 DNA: TGCGCCAGCAGCTTGACAGGTTACTACGAGCAGTACTTC; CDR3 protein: CASSLTGYYEQYF
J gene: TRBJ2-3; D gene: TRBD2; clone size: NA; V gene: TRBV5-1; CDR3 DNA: TGCGCCAGCAGCTTGGAGCCTAGCGGGGGCACAGATACGCAGTATTTT; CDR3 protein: CASSLEPSGGTDTQYF
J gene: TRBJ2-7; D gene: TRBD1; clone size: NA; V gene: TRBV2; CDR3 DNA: TGTGCCACAATGACAGGGGGCGCCTACGAGCAGTACTTC; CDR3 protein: CATMTGGAYEQYF
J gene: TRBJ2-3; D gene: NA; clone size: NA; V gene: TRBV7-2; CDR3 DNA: TGTGCCAGCAGCTTAACTGATCTGGAGGCAGCCCCAGATACGCAGTATTTT; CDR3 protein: CASSLTDLEAAPDTQYF
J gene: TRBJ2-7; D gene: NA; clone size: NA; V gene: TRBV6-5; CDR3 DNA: TGTGCCAGCAGTCGACAGAATAACTACGAGCAGTACTTC; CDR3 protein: CASSRQNNYEQYF
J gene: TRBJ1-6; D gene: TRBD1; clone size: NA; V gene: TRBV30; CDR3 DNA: TGTGCCTGGAGACCCTGGAAACTAGGGGGCGGTAATTCACCCCTCCACTTT; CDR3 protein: CAWRPWKLGGGNSPLHF
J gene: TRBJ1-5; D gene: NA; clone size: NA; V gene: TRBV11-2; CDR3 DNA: TGTGCCAGCAGCTCACAAAGAGATCAGCCCCAGCATTTT; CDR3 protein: CASSSQRDQPQHF
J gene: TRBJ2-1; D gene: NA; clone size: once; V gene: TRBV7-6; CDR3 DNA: TGTGCCAGCAGCTTAGAGGAGGGTAGGGCCTACAATGAGCAGTTCTTC; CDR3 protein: CASSLEEGRAYNEQFF
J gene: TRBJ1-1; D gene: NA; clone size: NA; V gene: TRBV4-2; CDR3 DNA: TGTGCCAGCAGCCAAGTCACCGGCCGCACTGAAGCTTTCTTT; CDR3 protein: CASSQVTGRTEAFF
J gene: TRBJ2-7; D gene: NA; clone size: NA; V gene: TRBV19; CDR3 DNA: TGTGCCAGTAGTACGCTCAGGGGCCACGAGCAGTACTTC; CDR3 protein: CASSTLRGHEQYF
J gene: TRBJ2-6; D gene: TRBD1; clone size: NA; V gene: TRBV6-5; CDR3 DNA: TGTGCCAGCAGTTACTCGACAGGGGTCGGGGCCAACGTCCTGACTTTC; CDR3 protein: CASSYSTGVGANVLTF
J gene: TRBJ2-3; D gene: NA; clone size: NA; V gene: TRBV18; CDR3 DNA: TGTGCCAGCTCACCACGGCCAGCGGACACAGATACGCAGTATTTT; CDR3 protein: CASSPRPADTDTQYF
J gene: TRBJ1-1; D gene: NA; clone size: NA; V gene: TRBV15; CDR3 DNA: TGTGCCACCAGCAGCGGGACAACCATGAACACTGAAGCTTTCTTT; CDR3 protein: CATSSGTTMNTEAFF
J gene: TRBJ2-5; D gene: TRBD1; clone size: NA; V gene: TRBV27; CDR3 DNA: TGTGCCAGCAGTTGGGACAGGGTAGGGACCCAGTACTTC; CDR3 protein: CASSWDRVGTQYF
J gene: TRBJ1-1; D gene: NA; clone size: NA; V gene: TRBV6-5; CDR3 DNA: TGTGCCAGCAGTCGTCAGAACACTGAAGCTTTCTTT; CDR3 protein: CASSRQNTEAFF
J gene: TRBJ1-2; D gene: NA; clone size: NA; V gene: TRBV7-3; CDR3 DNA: TGTGCCAGCAGCTCGACCGGGACCGACGAAGGCGGCTACACCTTC; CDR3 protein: CASSSTGTDEGGYTF
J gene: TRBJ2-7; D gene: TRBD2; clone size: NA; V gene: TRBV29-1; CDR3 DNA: TGCAGCGTTGTGAGCGGGAGACGTGAGCAGTACTTC; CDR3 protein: CSVVSGRREQYF
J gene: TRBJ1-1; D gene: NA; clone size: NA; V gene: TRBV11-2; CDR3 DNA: TGTGCCAGCAGCTTTTACACACAGGGCACTGAAGCTTTCTTT; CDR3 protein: CASSFYTQGTEAFF
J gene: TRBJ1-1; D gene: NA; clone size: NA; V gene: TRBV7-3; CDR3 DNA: TGTGCCAGCAGCCCGGGACGGGAGATGAACACTGAAGCTTTCTTT; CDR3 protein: CASSPGREMNTEAFF
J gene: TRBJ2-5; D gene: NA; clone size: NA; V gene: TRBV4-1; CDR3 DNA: TGCGCCAGCAGCCAAACCGACTTGGGGCCCCAAGAGACCCAGTACTTC; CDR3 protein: CASSQTDLGPQETQYF
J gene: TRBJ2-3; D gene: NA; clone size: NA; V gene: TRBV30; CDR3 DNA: TGTGCCTGGAAAAGGGAACCTACAGATACGCAGTATTTT; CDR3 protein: CAWKREPTDTQYF
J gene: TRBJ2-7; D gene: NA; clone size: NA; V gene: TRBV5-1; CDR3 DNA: TGCGCCAGCAGCTGGGGCGGCGAGCAGTACTTC; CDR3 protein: CASSWGGEQYF
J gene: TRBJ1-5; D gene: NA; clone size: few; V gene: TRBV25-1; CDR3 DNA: TGTGCCAGCAGTAAGGGCAATCAGCCCCAGCATTTT; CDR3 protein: CASSKGNQPQHF
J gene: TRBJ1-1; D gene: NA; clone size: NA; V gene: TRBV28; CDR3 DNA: TGTGCCAGCAGAGAACAGGTGAACACTGAAGCTTTCTTT; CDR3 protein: CASREQVNTEAFF
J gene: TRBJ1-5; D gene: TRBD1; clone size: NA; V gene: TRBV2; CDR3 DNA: TGTGCCAGCAATACTGACAGGGGAGGTCAGCCCCAGCATTTT; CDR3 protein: CASNTDRGGQPQHF
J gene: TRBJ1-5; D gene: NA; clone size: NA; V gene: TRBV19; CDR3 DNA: TGTGCCAGTAGTATTCGGGGGCGCGTCCTCACCGCAAATAGCAATCAGCCCCAGCATTTT; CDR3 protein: CASSIRGRVLTANSNQPQHF
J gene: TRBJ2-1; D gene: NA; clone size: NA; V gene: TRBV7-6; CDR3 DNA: TGTGCCAGCAGCTTAATGGCGGGGGCGATCGGTAATGAGCAGTTCTTC; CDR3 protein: CASSLMAGAIGNEQFF
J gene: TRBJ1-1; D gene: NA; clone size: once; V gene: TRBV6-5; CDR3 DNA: TGTGCCAGCAGTTCCTGGGAGGGGGGAGCTTTCTTT; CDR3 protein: CASSSWEGGAFF
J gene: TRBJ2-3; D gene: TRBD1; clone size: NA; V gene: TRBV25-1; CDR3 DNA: TGTGCCAGCAAAGCACCGGGACAGGGCCCAGATACGCAGTATTTT; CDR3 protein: CASKAPGQGPDTQYF
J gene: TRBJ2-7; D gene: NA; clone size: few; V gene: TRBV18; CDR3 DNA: TGTGCCAGCTCACCACGGGACACCCTTAGAGACGAGCAGTACTTC; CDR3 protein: CASSPRDTLRDEQYF
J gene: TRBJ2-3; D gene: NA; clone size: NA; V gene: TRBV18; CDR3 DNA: TGTGCCAGCTCACCCCCGAAAGATACGCAGTATTTT; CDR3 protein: CASSPPKDTQYF
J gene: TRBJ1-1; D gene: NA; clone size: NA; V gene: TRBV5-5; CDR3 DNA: TGTGCCAGCAGCTTGGGCTACCGCGGCACTGAAGCTTTCTTT; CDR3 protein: CASSLGYRGTEAFF
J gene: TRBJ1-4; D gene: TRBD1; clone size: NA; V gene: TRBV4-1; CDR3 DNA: TGCGCCAGCAGCCAAGGGACAGGGTTAAATGAAAAACTGTTTTTT; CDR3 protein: CASSQGTGLNEKLFF
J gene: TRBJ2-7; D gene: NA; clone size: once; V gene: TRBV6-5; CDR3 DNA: TGTGCCAGCAGTTCCCGCTACGAGCAGTACTTC; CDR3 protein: CASSSRYEQYF
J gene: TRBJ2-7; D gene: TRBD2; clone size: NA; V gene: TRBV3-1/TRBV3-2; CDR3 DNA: TGTGCCAGCAGCCAAGCTAGCGGGAGCCCCAACGAGCAGTACTTC; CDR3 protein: CASSQASGSPNEQYF
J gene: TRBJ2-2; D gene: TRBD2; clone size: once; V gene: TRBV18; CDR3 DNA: TGTGCCAGCTCACCCTTTAGGACTAGCGAGGACACCGGGGAGCTGTTTTTT; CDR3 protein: CASSPFRTSEDTGELFF